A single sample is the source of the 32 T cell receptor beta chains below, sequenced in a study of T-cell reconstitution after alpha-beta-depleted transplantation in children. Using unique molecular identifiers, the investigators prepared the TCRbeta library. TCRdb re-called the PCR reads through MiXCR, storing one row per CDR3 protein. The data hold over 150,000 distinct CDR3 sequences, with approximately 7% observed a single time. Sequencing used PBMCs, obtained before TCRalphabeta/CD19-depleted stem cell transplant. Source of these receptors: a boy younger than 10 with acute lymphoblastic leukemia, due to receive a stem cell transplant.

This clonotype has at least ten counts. As DNA, the CDR3 is TGTGCCAGCAGAACAGATTGGGGGACAGCTTCCTACGAGCAGTACTTC. Translating gives CASRTDWGTASYEQYF. The chain combines TRBV28 with TRBJ2-7, with 7 bases matching TRBD1. V dropped 6 bases and J dropped 1; count of bases not matched to a gene: 12. There are 16 residues in the CDR3. Germline-derived CDR1 and CDR2 are MDHEN and SYDVKM.

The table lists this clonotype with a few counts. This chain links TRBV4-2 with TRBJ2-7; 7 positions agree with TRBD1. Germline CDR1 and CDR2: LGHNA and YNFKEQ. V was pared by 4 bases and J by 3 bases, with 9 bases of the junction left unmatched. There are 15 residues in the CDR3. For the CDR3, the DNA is TGTGCCAGCAGCCTCCGACAGGGTGAGGGCTACGAGCAGTACTTC. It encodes CASSLRQGEGYEQYF.

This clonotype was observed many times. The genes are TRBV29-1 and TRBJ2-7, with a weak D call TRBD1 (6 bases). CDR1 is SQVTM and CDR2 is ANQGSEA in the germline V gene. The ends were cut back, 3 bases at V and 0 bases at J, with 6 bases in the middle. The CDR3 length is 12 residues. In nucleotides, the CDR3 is TGCAGCGTTGAGGACAGCTCCTACGAGCAGTACTTC. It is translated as CSVEDSSYEQYF.

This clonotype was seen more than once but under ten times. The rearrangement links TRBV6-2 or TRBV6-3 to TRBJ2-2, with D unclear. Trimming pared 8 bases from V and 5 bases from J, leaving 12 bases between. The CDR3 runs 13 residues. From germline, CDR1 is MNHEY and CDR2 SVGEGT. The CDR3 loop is CASHTVLTGELFF. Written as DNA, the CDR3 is TGTGCCAGCCATACTGTACTTACCGGGGAGCTGTTTTTT.

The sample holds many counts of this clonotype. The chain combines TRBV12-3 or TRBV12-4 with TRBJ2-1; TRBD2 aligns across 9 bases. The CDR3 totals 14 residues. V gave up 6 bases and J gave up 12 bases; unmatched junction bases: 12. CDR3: CASSPTSGPARQFF. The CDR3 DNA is TGTGCCAGCAGCCCGACTAGCGGCCCCGCCAGGCAGTTCTTC.

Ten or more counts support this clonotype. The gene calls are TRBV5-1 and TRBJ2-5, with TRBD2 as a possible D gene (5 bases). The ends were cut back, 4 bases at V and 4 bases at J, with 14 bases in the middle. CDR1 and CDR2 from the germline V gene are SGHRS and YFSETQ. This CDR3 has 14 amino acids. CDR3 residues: CASSPRGHRETQYF. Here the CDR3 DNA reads TGCGCCAGCAGCCCCCGAGGGCACCGAGAGACCCAGTACTTC.

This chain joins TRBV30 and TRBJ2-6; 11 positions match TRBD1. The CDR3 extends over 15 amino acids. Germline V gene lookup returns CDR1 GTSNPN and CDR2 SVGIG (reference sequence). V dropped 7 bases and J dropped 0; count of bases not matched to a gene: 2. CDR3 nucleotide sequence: TGTGCCTCGGGACAGGGGGACTCTGGGGCCAACGTCCTGACTTTC. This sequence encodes CASGQGDSGANVLTF.

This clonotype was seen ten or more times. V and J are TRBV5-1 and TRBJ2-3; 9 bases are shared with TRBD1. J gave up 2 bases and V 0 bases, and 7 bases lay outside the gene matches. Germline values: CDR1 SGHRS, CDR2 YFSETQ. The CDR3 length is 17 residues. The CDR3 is CASSLARDRVLTDTQYF. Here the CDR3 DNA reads TGCGCCAGCAGCTTGGCCAGGGACAGGGTCCTCACAGATACGCAGTATTTT.

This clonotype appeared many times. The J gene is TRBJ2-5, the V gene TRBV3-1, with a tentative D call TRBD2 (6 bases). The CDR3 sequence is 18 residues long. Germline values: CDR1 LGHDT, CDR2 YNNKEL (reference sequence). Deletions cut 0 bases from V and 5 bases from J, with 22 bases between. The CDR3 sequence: CASSQEEGSGLRGETQYF. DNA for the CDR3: TGTGCCAGCAGCCAAGAAGAGGGGTCGGGACTCCGGGGGGAGACCCAGTACTTC.

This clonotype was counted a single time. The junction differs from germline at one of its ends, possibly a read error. CDR3 nucleotides: TGCTGTGCTCGAGGGGGTAGCGGGCTTCCAGATACGCAGTATTTT. Translated: CCARGGSGLPDTQYF. The chain joins TRBV20-1 to TRBJ2-3; maybe TRBD2 (7 bases). CDR3 length: 15 amino acids. The germline gives CDR1 DFQATT, CDR2 SNEGSKA (reference sequence).

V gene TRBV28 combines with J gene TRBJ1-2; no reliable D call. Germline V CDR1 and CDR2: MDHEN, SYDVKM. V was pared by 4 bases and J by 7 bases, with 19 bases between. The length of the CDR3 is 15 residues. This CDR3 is CASSSPDRGGVGYTF. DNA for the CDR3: TGTGCCAGCAGTTCCCCCGACCGAGGCGGGGTTGGCTACACCTTC.

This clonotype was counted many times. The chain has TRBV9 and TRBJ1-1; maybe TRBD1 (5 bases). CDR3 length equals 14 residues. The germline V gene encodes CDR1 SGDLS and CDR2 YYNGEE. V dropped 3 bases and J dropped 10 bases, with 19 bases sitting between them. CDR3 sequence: CASSAPSQGRRAFF. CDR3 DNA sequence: TGTGCCAGCAGCGCACCCAGTCAGGGCAGAAGAGCTTTCTTT.

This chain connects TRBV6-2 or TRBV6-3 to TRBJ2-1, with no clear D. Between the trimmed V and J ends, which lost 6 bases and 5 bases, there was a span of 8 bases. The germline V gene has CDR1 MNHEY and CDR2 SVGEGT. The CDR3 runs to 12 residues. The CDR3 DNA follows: TGTGCCAGCAGGGGTGGGCACAATGAGCAGTTCTTC. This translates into CASRGGHNEQFF.

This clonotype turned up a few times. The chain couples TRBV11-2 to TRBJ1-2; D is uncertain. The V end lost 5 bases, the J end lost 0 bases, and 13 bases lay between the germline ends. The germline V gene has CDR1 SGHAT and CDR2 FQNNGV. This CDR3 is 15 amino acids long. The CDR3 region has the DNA TGTGCCAGCAGCCCCCTTAGCGCGGCTAACTATGGCTACACCTTC. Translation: CASSPLSAANYGYTF.

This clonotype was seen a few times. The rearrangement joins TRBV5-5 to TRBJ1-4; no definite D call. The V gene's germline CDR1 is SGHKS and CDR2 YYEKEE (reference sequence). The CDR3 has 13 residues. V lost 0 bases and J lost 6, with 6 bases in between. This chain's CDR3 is CASSLGGHEKLFF. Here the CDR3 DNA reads TGTGCCAGCAGCTTGGGAGGCCATGAAAAACTGTTTTTT.

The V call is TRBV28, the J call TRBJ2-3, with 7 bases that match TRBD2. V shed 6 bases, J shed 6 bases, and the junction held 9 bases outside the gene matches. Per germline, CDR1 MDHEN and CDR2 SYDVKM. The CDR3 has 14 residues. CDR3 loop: CASRSRTSRDTQYF. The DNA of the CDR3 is TGTGCCAGCAGATCTAGGACTAGTCGGGATACGCAGTATTTT.

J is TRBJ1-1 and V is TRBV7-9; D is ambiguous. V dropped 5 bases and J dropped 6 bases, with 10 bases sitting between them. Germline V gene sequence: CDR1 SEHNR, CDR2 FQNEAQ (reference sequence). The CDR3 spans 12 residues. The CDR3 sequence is CASSLATAEAFF. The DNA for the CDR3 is TGTGCCAGCAGCCTGGCTACAGCTGAAGCTTTCTTT.

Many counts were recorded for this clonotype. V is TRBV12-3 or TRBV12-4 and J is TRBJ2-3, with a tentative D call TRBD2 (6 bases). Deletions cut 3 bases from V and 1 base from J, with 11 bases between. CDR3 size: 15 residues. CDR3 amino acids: CASSLSGDRTDTQYF. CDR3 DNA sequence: TGTGCCAGCAGTTTGTCGGGGGACCGCACAGATACGCAGTATTTT.

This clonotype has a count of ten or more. CDR3 sequence: CASSQVVGRIGELFF. The DNA of the CDR3 is TGTGCCAGCAGCCAAGTGGTCGGCCGGATCGGGGAGCTGTTTTTT. The V and J genes are TRBV3-1 and TRBJ2-2; D is undetermined. The CDR3 loop spans 15 amino acids. Germline CDR1 LGHDT, CDR2 YNNKEL (reference sequence). Deletions cut 1 base from V and 7 bases from J, with 13 bases between.

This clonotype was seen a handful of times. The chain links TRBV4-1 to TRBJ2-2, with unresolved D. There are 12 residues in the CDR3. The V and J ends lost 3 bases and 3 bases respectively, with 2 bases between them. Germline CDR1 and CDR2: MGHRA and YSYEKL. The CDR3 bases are TGCGCCAGCAGCCATTACACCGGGGAGCTGTTTTTT. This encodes CASSHYTGELFF.

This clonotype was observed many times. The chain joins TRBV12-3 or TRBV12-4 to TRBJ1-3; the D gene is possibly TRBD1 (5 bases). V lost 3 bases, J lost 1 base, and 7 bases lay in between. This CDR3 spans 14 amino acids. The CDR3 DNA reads TGTGCCAGCAGTTTCCGACAGTCTGGAAACACCATATATTTT. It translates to CASSFRQSGNTIYF.

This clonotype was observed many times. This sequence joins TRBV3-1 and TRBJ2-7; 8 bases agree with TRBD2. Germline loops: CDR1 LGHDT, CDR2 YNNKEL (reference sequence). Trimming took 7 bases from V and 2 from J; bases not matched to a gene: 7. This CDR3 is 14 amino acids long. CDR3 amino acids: CASTPGGRTYEQYF. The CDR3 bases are TGTGCCAGCACCCCTGGCGGGAGGACCTACGAGCAGTACTTC.

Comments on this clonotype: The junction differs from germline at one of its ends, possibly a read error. CDR3 coding DNA: TGTGCCAGCGGTTTAGCCAGGGTTGATGGCTACACCTTC. Translation gives CASGLARVDGYTF. J is TRBJ1-2 and V is TRBV28, with D maybe TRBD1 (5 bases). This CDR3 has 13 amino acids. Per the germline V gene, CDR1 is MDHEN and CDR2 is SYDVKM.

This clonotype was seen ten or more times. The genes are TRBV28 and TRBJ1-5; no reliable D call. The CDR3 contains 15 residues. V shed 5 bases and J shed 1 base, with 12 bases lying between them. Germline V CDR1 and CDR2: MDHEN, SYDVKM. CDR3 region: CASSRLLGSNQPQHF. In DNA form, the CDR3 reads TGTGCCAGCAGTCGCCTCCTTGGGAGCAATCAGCCCCAGCATTTT.

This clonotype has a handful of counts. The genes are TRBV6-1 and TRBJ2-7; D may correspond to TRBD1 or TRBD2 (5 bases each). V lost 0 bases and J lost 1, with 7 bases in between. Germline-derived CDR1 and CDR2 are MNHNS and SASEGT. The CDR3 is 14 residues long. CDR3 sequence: CASSEAGVSYEQYF. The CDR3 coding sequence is TGTGCCAGCAGTGAAGCGGGGGTTTCCTACGAGCAGTACTTC.

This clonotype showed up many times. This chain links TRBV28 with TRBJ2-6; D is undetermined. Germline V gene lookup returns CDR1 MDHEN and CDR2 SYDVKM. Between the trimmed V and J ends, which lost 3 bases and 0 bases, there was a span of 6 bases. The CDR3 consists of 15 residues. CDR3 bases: TGTGCCAGCAGTTTTGAGAACTCTGGGGCCAACGTCCTGACTTTC. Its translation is CASSFENSGANVLTF. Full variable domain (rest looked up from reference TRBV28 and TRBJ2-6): DVKVTQSSRYLVKRTGEKVFLECVQDMDHENMFWYRQDPGLGLRLIYFSYDVKMKEKGDIPEGYSVSREKKERFSLILESASTNQTSMYLCASSFENSGANVLTFGAGSRLTVL.

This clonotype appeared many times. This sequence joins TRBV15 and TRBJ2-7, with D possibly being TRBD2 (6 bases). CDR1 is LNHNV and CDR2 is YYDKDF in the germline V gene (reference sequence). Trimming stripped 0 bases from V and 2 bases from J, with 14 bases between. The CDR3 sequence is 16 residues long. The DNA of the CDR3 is TGTGCCACCAGCAGAGATAGGAGGGCTTACGCCTACGAGCAGTACTTC. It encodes CATSRDRRAYAYEQYF.

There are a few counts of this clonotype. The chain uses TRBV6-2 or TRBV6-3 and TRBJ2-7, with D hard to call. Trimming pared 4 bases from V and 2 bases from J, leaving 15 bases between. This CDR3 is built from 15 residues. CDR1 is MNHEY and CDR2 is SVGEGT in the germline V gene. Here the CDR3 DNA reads TGTGCCAGCAGTTTCCCCAGCGCGCGGACCTACGAGCAGTACTTC. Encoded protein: CASSFPSARTYEQYF.

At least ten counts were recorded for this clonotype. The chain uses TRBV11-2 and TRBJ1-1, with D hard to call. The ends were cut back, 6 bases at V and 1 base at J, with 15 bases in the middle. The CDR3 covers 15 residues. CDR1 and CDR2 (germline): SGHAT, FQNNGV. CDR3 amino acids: CASSPFLRGNTEAFF. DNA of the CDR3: TGTGCCAGCAGTCCCTTCTTGAGAGGGAACACTGAAGCTTTCTTT. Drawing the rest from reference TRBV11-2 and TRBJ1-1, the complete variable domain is EAGVAQSPRYKIIEKRQSVAFWCNPISGHATLYWYQQILGQGPKLLIQFQNNGVVDDSQLPKDRFSAERLKGVDSTLKIQPAKLEDSAVYLCASSPFLRGNTEAFFGQGTRLTVV.

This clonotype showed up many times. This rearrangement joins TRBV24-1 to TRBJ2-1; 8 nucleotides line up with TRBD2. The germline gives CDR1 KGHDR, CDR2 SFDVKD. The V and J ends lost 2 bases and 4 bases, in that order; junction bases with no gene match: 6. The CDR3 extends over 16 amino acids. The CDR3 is CATSDSGLAAYNEQFF. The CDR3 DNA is TGTGCCACCAGTGATTCCGGACTAGCAGCGTACAATGAGCAGTTCTTC.

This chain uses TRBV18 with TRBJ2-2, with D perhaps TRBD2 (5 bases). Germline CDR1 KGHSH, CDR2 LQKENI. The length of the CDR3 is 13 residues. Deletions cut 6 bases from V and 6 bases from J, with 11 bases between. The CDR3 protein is CASSQGSPGELFF. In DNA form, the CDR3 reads TGTGCCAGCTCCCAAGGGAGCCCCGGGGAGCTGTTTTTT.

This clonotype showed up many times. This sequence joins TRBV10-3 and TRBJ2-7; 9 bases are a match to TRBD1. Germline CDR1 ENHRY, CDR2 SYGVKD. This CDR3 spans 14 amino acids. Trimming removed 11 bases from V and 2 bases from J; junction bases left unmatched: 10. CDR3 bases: TGTGCCTCCACGACCGGGACAGGGCCCTACGAGCAGTACTTC. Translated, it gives CASTTGTGPYEQYF.